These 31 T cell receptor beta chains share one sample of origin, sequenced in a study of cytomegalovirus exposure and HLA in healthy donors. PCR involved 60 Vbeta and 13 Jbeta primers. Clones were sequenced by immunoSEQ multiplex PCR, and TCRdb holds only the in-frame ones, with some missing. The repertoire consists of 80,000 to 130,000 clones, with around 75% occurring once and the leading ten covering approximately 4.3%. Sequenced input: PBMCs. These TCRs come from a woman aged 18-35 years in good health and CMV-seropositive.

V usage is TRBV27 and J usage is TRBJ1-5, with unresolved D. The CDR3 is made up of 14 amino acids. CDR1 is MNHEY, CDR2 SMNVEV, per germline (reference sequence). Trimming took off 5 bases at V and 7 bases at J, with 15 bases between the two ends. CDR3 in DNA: TGTGCCAGCAGTCTCGGCTCCGCAGGACAGCCCCAGCATTTT. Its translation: CASSLGSAGQPQHF.

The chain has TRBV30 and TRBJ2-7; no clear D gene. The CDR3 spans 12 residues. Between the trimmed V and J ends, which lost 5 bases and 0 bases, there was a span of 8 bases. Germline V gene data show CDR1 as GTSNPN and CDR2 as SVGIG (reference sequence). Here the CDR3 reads CAWAGYSYEQYF. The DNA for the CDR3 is TGTGCCTGGGCCGGTTACTCCTACGAGCAGTACTTC.

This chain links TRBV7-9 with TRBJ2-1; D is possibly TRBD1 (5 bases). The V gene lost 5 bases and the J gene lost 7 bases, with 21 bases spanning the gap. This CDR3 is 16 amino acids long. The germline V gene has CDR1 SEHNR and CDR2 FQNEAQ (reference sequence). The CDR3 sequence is CASSPLPRQGQNEQFF. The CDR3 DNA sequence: TGTGCCAGCAGCCCCCTCCCGAGGCAGGGTCAGAATGAGCAGTTCTTC.

The CDR3 nucleotides are TGTGCCAGCAGTTTACTAGGGGGGACAGGCCCCGGCTTTCAGTACTTC. Protein product: CASSLLGGTGPGFQYF. The chain uses TRBV28 and TRBJ2-4; 8 bases fit TRBD1. The CDR3 is made up of 16 amino acids. Germline CDR1 reads MDHEN; CDR2 reads SYDVKM. The V gene end was trimmed by 2 bases and the J gene end by 11 bases; junction bases not matched to a gene: 14.

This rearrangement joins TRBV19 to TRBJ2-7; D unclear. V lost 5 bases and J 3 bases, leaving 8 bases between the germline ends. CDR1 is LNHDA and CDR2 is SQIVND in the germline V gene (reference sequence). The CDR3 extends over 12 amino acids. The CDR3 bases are TGTGCCAGTAGTGCCGCCGGCTACGAGCAGTACTTC. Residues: CASSAAGYEQYF.

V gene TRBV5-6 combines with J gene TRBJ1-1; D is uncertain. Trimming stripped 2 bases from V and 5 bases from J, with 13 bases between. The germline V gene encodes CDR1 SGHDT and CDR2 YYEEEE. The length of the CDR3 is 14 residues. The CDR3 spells CASSLRALRTEAFF. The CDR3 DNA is TGTGCCAGCAGCTTAAGAGCACTTCGAACTGAAGCTTTCTTT.

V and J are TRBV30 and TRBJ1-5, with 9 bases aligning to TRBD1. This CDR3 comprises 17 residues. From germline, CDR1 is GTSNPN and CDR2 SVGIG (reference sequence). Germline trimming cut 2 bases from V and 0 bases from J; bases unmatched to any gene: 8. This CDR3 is CAWSRDRDPNSNQPQHF. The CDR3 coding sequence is TGTGCCTGGAGTCGGGACAGGGACCCTAATAGCAATCAGCCCCAGCATTTT.

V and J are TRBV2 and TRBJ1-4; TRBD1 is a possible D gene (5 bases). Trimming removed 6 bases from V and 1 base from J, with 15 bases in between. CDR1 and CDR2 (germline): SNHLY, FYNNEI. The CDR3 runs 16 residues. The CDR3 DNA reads TGTGCCAGCAGCTCCGGACCGGGGGGAACTAATGAAAAACTGTTTTTT. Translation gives CASSSGPGGTNEKLFF.

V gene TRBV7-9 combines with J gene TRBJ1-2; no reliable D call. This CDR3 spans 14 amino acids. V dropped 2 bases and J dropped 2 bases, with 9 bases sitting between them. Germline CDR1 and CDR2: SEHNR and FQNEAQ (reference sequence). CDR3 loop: CASSLTVLNYGYTF. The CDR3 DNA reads TGTGCCAGCAGCTTAACAGTCCTAAACTATGGCTACACCTTC.

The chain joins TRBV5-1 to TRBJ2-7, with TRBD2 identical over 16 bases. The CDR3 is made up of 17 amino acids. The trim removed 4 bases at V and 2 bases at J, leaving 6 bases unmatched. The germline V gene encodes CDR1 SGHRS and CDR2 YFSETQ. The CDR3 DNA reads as TGCGCCAGCAGCGCCGACGGGACTAGCGGGGGGGCCTACGAGCAGTACTTC. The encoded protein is CASSADGTSGGAYEQYF.

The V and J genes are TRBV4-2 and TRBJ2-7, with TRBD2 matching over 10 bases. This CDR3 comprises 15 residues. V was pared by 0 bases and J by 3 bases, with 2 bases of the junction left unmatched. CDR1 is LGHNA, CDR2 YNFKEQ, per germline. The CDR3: CASSQDTSGNYEQYF. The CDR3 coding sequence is TGTGCCAGCAGCCAAGATACTAGCGGGAACTACGAGCAGTACTTC.

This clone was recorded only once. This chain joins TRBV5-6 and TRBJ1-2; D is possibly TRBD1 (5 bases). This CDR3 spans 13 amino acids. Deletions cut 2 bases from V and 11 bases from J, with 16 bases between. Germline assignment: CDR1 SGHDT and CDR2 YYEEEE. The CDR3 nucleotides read TGTGCCAGCAGCTTACAGGAATCCCTTAGATACACCTTC. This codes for CASSLQESLRYTF.

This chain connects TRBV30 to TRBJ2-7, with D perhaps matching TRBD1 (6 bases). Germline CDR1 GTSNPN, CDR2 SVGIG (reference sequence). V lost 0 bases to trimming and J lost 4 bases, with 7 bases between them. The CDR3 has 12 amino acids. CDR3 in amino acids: CAWSVRGYEQYF. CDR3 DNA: TGTGCCTGGAGTGTAAGGGGGTACGAGCAGTACTTC.

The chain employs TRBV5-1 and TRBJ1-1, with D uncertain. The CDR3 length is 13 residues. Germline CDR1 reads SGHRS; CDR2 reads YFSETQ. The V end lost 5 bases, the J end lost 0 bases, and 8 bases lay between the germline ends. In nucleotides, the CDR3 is TGCGCCAGCAGTGATTCAGTGAACACTGAAGCTTTCTTT. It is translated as CASSDSVNTEAFF.

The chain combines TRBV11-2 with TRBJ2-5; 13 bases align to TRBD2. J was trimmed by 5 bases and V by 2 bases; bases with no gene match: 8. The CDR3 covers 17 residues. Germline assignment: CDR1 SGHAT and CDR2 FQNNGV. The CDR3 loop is CASSLSLRTSGSETQYF. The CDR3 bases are TGTGCCAGCAGCTTAAGTCTTAGGACTAGCGGGAGTGAGACCCAGTACTTC.

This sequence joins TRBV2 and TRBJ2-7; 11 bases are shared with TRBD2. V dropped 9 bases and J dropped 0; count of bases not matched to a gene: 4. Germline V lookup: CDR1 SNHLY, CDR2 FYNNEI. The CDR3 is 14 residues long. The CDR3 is CARSLAGGSYEQYF. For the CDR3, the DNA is TGTGCCAGGAGCCTAGCGGGAGGCTCCTACGAGCAGTACTTC.

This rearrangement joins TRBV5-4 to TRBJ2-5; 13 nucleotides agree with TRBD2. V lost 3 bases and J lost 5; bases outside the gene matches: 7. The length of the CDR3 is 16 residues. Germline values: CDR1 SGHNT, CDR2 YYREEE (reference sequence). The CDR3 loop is CASSSGGLAGKETQYF. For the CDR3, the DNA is TGTGCCAGCAGCTCGGGGGGACTAGCGGGAAAGGAGACCCAGTACTTC.

CDR3 region: CASSLAGYNEQFF. CDR3 in DNA: TGTGCCAGCAGTCTAGCGGGGTACAATGAGCAGTTCTTC. This chain connects TRBV25-1 to TRBJ2-1, with 9 bases that match TRBD2. The germline V gene encodes CDR1 MGHDK and CDR2 SYGVNS. The ends lost 5 bases at V and 4 bases at J; junction bases unmatched: 0. The CDR3 totals 13 residues.

In nucleotides, the CDR3 is TGTGCCAGCAGCTTTTTTAGCGGGGGCTACGAGCAGTACTTC. Its translation: CASSFFSGGYEQYF. This rearrangement joins TRBV7-6 to TRBJ2-7; 9 positions match TRBD2. Unmatched junction bases numbered 3, after V lost 3 bases and J lost 3 bases. The CDR3 runs 14 residues. CDR1 and CDR2 from the germline V gene are SGHVS and FNYEAQ.

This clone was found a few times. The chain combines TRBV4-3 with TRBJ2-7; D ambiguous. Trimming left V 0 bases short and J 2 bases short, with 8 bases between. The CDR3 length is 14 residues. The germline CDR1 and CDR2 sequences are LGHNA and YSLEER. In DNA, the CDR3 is TGCGCCAGCAGCCAAGATTTCAACACCTACGAGCAGTACTTC. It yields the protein CASSQDFNTYEQYF.

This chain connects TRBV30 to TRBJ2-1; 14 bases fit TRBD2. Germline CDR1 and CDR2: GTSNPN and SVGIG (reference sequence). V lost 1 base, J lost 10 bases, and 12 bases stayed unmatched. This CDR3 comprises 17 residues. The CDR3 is CAWSASEGLAGVREQFF. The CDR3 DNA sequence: TGTGCCTGGAGTGCCTCCGAGGGACTAGCGGGAGTTAGGGAGCAGTTCTTC.

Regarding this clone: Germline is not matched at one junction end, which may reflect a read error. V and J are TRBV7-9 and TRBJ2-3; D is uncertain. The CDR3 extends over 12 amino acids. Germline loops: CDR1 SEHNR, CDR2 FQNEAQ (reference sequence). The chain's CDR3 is CSSSSLADTQYF. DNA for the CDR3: TGTTCCAGCAGCTCATTAGCAGATACGCAGTATTTT.

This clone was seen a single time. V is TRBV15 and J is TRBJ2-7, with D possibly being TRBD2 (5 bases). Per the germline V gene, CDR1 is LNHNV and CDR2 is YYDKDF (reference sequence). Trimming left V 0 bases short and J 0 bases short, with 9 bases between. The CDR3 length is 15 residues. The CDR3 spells CATSREAGASYEQYF. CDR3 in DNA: TGTGCCACCAGCAGAGAGGCGGGCGCCTCCTACGAGCAGTACTTC.

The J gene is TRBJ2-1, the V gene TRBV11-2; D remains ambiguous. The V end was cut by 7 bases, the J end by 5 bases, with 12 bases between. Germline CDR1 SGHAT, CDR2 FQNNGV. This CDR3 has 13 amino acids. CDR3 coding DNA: TGTGCCAGCATCGGAACTACAAACAATGAGCAGTTCTTC. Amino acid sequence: CASIGTTNNEQFF.

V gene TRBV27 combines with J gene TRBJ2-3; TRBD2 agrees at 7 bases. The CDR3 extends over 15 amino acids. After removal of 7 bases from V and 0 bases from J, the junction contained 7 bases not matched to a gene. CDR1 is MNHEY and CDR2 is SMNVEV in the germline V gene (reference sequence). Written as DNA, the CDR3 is TGTGCCAGCAAAAGCCATAGCGGGAGCACAGATACGCAGTATTTT. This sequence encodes CASKSHSGSTDTQYF.

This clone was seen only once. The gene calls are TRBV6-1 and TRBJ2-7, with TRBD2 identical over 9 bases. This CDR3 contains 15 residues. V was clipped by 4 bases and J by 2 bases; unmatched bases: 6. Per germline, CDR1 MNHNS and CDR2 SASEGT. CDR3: CASSALAGVAYEQYF. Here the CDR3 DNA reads TGTGCCAGCAGTGCCTTAGCGGGAGTTGCCTACGAGCAGTACTTC.

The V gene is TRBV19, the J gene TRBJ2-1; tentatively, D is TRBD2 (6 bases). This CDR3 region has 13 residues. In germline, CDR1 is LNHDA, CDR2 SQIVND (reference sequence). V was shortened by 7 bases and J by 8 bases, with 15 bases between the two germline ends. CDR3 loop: CASTHPGLHEQFF. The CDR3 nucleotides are TGTGCCAGTACTCATCCGGGACTCCATGAGCAGTTCTTC.

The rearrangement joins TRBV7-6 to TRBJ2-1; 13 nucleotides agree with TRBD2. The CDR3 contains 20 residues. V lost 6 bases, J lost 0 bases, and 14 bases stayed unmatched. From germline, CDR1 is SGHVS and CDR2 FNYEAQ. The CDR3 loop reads CASRSTPGLAGPGSYNEQFF. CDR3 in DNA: TGTGCCAGCAGGTCAACTCCGGGACTAGCGGGACCCGGCTCCTACAATGAGCAGTTCTTC. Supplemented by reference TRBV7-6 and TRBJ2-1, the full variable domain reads GAGVSQSPRYKVTKRGQDVALRCDPISGHVSLYWYRQALGQGPEFLTYFNYEAQQDKSGLPNDRFSAERPEGSISTLTIQRTEQRDSAMYRCASRSTPGLAGPGSYNEQFFGPGTRLTVL.

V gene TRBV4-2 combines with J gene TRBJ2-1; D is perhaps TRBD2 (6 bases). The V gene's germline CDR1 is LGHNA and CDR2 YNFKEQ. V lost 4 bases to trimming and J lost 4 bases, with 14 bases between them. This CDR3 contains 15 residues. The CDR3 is CASSLLPGEYNEQFF. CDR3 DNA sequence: TGTGCCAGCAGCCTACTCCCGGGAGAATACAATGAGCAGTTCTTC.

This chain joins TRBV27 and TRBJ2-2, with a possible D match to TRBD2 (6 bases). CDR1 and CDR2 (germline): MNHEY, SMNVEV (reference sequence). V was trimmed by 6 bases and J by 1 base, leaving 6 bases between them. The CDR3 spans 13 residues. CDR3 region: CASRTRNTGELFF. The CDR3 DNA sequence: TGTGCCAGCAGGACTAGGAACACCGGGGAGCTGTTTTTT.

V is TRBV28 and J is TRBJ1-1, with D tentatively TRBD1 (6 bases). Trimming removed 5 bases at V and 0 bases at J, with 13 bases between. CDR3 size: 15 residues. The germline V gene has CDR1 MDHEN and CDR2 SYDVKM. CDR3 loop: CASSPFQGLNTEAFF. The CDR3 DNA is TGTGCCAGCAGTCCATTTCAGGGGTTGAACACTGAAGCTTTCTTT.